This T cell receptor (beta chain) was identified during a study of cytomegalovirus exposure and HLA in healthy donors. It was with 60 Vbeta and 13 Jbeta primers that the PCR ran. Produced via immunoSEQ multiplex PCR; TCRdb's table is partial and in-frame only. The sample records 110,000 to 150,000 clones, roughly 65% being singletons. The germline V gene encodes CDR1 SGDLS and CDR2 YYNGEE. The CDR3 extends over 14 amino acids. Trimming took off 0 bases at V and 3 bases at J, with 10 bases between the two ends. The specimen sequenced was PBMCs. J is TRBJ2-7 and V is TRBV9; D may be TRBD1 (6 bases). The source of this sequence is a man in his 60s in good health and CMV-seronegative. CDR3 in amino acids: CASSVGHRVYEQYF. DNA for the CDR3: TGTGCCAGCAGCGTAGGGCACAGGGTCTACGAGCAGTACTTC.